This entry describes one T cell receptor beta chain. Its specificity is not known. Measured with immunoSEQ multiplex PCR; TCRdb has only the in-frame clones, and not every one. This sample yields 30,000 to 40,000 clones, of which about 90% are seen a single time; roughly 3.9% belongs to the top ten. The data are from a study of chemoradiotherapy in HPV16-positive cancers. About the study: Candidate HPV-specific T-cell clones and common TCR motifs came from functional assays in a couple of HPV16-positive patients. The study's findings and limits: Functional assays defining HPV-specific T cells used only two HPV16-positive patients.

The germline CDR1 and CDR2 sequences are SGHTA and FQGTGA. The V gene end was trimmed by 2 bases and the J gene end by 9 bases; junction bases not matched to a gene: 10. CDR3 length equals 15 residues. The chain is built from TRBV7-3 and TRBJ2-1; 7 nucleotides match TRBD1. Sequenced here: blood, sampled from a patient who underwent chemoradiotherapy. The sequence was obtained from a human donor with HPV-associated anogenital cancer. CDR3 coding DNA: TGTGCCAGCAGCTTACTCCCCGGTAGGGACAGTGAGCAGTTCTTC. This translates into CASSLLPGRDSEQFF.